Shown below are 15 T cell receptor beta chains from a single sample sequenced in a study of blood T cell repertoires in COVID-19. Measured with immunoSEQ multiplex PCR; TCRdb has only the in-frame clones, and not every one. The table lists about 150,000 clones, roughly four fifths of them singletons, with around 7% in the top ten. Sequenced: PBMCs or T cells enriched from blood (not recorded which). These receptors were taken from a man over 45 who had recovered from COVID-19.

The rearrangement joins TRBV24-1 to TRBJ1-5; D might be TRBD1 (5 bases). Trimming pared 6 bases from V and 7 bases from J, leaving 15 bases between. Germline assignment: CDR1 KGHDR and CDR2 SFDVKD. This CDR3 is 14 amino acids long. The CDR3 is CATSSQGAGQPQHF. The DNA of the CDR3 is TGTGCCACCAGTTCGCAAGGGGCTGGGCAGCCCCAGCATTTT.

This clone is large in the sample. This chain's CDR3 is CASSDSSQGNFDEQFF. In DNA, the CDR3 is TGTGCCAGCAGTGATAGCTCACAGGGGAACTTCGATGAGCAGTTCTTC. This chain uses TRBV25-1 with TRBJ2-1, with 7 bases that match TRBD1. The CDR3 is 16 amino acids. The trim removed 3 bases at V and 8 bases at J, leaving 13 bases unmatched. Germline loops: CDR1 MGHDK, CDR2 SYGVNS.

CDR3 in amino acids: CASSQDQRISYNEQFF. Here the CDR3 DNA reads TGTGCCAGCAGCCAAGATCAGCGGATCTCCTACAATGAGCAGTTCTTC. This chain links TRBV14 with TRBJ2-1; TRBD2 might be the D (5 bases). The CDR3 covers 16 residues. Trimming removed 0 bases from V and 0 bases from J, with 9 bases in between. Germline CDR1 SGHDN, CDR2 FVKESK.

This clone was recorded a few times. This chain joins TRBV30 and TRBJ1-3; possibly TRBD1 for D (5 bases). With 4 bases removed from V and 0 bases from J, the gap between germline ends came to 16 bases. Germline CDR1 and CDR2: GTSNPN and SVGIG (reference sequence). This CDR3 comprises 16 residues. CDR3 nucleotides: TGTGCCTGGAACGGGCAGGGAAGAATCTCTGGAAACACCATATATTTT. It specifies CAWNGQGRISGNTIYF.

The chain uses TRBV27 and TRBJ2-5, with D maybe TRBD2 (5 bases). CDR1 and CDR2 (germline): MNHEY, SMNVEV (reference sequence). V shed 4 bases and J shed 3 bases, with 9 bases lying between them. The CDR3 runs 13 residues. CDR3 in DNA: TGTGCCAGCAGTTCATACGGGGAAGAGACCCAGTACTTC. It encodes CASSSYGEETQYF.

The chain has TRBV2 and TRBJ2-5; D is ambiguous. Germline V CDR1 and CDR2: SNHLY, FYNNEI. Trimming stripped 2 bases from V and 2 bases from J, with 12 bases between. The CDR3 covers 15 residues. CDR3 DNA sequence: TGTGCCAGCAGTGAACAAGGCTTACAGCAAGAGACCCAGTACTTC. This gives the protein CASSEQGLQQETQYF.

The chain uses TRBV4-3 and TRBJ1-3; D remains unclear. Germline CDR1 reads LGHNA; CDR2 reads YSLEER. This CDR3 comprises 16 residues. V was cut by 0 bases and J by 4 bases, with 13 bases left in between. The CDR3 sequence is CASSQDRGGPGNTIYF. The CDR3, as DNA: TGCGCCAGCAGCCAAGATCGGGGAGGACCGGGAAACACCATATATTTT.

This sequence joins TRBV2 and TRBJ1-5; D is unresolved. V was cut by 3 bases and J by 4 bases, with 10 bases left in between. Germline V gene sequence: CDR1 SNHLY, CDR2 FYNNEI. This CDR3 spans 14 amino acids. CDR3 DNA sequence: TGTGCCAGCAGTGAGAGGAGCGCTAATCAGCCCCAGCATTTT. Translation: CASSERSANQPQHF.

The J gene is TRBJ1-1, the V gene TRBV4-1, with D perhaps TRBD1 (6 bases). The CDR3 loop spans 16 amino acids. Germline assignment: CDR1 MGHRA and CDR2 YSYEKL. V lost 3 bases to trimming and J lost 0 bases, with 14 bases between them. The CDR3 loop reads CASSQGGQIMNTEAFF. For the CDR3, the DNA is TGCGCCAGCAGCCAGGGTGGACAGATCATGAACACTGAAGCTTTCTTT.

This rearrangement joins TRBV19 to TRBJ1-2, with D possibly being TRBD1 (6 bases). The CDR3 has 14 amino acids. Germline V lookup: CDR1 LNHDA, CDR2 SQIVND (reference sequence). The V end was cut by 3 bases, the J end by 5 bases, with 13 bases between. CDR3 amino acids: CASSMDRGVYGYTF. The CDR3 coding sequence is TGTGCCAGTAGTATGGACAGAGGGGTTTATGGCTACACCTTC.

Many counts were recorded for this clone. The chain employs TRBV6-5 and TRBJ1-1; 8 bases map to TRBD1. Germline CDR1 and CDR2: MNHEY and SVGAGI. The V gene end was trimmed by 7 bases and the J gene end by 1 base; junction bases not matched to a gene: 5. This CDR3 has 14 residues. The CDR3 is CASMRTGPNTEAFF. In nucleotides, the CDR3 is TGTGCCAGCATGAGGACAGGGCCGAACACTGAAGCTTTCTTT.

The chain employs TRBV4-2 and TRBJ2-3, with D tentatively TRBD2 (6 bases). CDR1 LGHNA and CDR2 YNFKEQ come from the germline V gene. V lost 2 bases to trimming and J lost 0 bases, with 9 bases between them. The CDR3 covers 15 residues. In DNA form, the CDR3 reads TGTGCCAGCAGCCAAAGTGCGGGGAGCACAGATACGCAGTATTTT. Translation: CASSQSAGSTDTQYF.

The chain combines TRBV6-5 with TRBJ2-7, with 8 bases that match TRBD1. The CDR3 is made up of 14 amino acids. CDR1 and CDR2 (germline): MNHEY, SVGAGI. V was clipped by 7 bases and J by 4 bases; unmatched bases: 9. The CDR3 here is CASIGQGPLYEQYF. The CDR3 DNA is TGTGCCAGCATAGGACAGGGCCCTCTTTACGAGCAGTACTTC.

The CDR3 DNA is TGTGCCAGCAGCCAAGATTCCGTAGCGGGGGCCCGGGAGCTGTTTTTT. This translates into CASSQDSVAGARELFF. The chain couples TRBV3-1 (or the pseudogene TRBV3-2) to TRBJ2-2; 9 bases line up with TRBD2. Germline trimming cut 0 bases from V and 9 bases from J; bases unmatched to any gene: 8. From germline, CDR1 is LGHDT and CDR2 YNNKEL (reference sequence). The CDR3 spans 16 residues.

The chain couples TRBV9 to TRBJ2-7; TRBD1 matches at 8 bases. The CDR3 totals 16 residues. The J segment lost 2 bases and the V segment lost 4 bases, leaving 11 bases of the junction unmatched. Germline lookup yields CDR1 SGDLS and CDR2 YYNGEE. CDR3 sequence: CASSLEGQGAPYEQYF. The DNA for the CDR3 is TGTGCCAGCAGCTTAGAAGGACAGGGAGCCCCCTACGAGCAGTACTTC.